The 20 T cell receptor beta chains listed next were all sequenced from one sample in a study of blood T cell repertoires in COVID-19. Sequencing used immunoSEQ multiplex PCR; TCRdb keeps in-frame clones, though not all of them. The data contain 200,000 to 250,000 clones, 70% to 90% of them seen just once; the ten biggest clones take up 6.2%. The sequenced material came from peripheral blood. Source of these receptors: a man aged 60 to 69 with acute or convalescent COVID-19.

The V gene is TRBV5-1, the J gene TRBJ1-1, with D possibly TRBD1 on 5 matching bases. This CDR3 contains 15 residues. Trimming shortened V by 3 bases and J by 4 bases, and 16 bases separated the two germline ends. In germline, CDR1 is SGHRS, CDR2 YFSETQ. The CDR3 reads CASSSQMRGGTEAFF. CDR3 nucleotide sequence: TGCGCCAGCAGCTCACAGATGAGGGGAGGCACTGAAGCTTTCTTT.

The chain couples TRBV5-1 to TRBJ2-6, with a weak D call TRBD1 (5 bases). The V and J ends lost 0 bases and 4 bases respectively, with 11 bases between them. Germline V CDR1 and CDR2: SGHRS, YFSETQ. This CDR3 is 16 amino acids long. This chain's CDR3 is CASSLALGAGANVLTF. CDR3 in DNA: TGCGCCAGCAGCTTGGCCCTAGGGGCCGGGGCCAACGTCCTGACTTTC. The full variable domain, rest sourced from reference TRBV5-1 and TRBJ2-6, is KAGVTQTPRYLIKTRGQQVTLSCSPISGHRSVSWYQQTPGQGLQFLFEYFSETQRNKGNFPGRFSGRQFSNSRSEMNVSTLELGDSALYLCASSLALGAGANVLTFGAGSRLTVL.

V usage is TRBV7-3 and J usage is TRBJ2-1; 10 bases line up with TRBD2. Germline V CDR1 and CDR2: SGHTA, FQGTGA. The CDR3 sequence is 15 residues long. V lost 5 bases, J lost 5 bases, and 6 bases stayed unmatched. The CDR3 region is CASSPTSGVNNEQFF. DNA of the CDR3: TGTGCCAGCAGCCCTACTAGCGGGGTTAACAATGAGCAGTTCTTC. Based on the CDR3 plus reference TRBV7-3 and TRBJ2-1, the full variable domain is GAGVSQTPSNKVTEKGKYVELRCDPISGHTALYWYRQSLGQGPEFLIYFQGTGAADDSGLPNDRFFAVRPEGSVSTLKIQRTERGDSAVYLCASSPTSGVNNEQFFGPGTRLTVL.

The rearrangement joins TRBV19 to TRBJ1-4, with unresolved D. Trimming took 4 bases from V and 6 from J, leaving 18 bases between them. This CDR3 contains 16 residues. Germline V gene data show CDR1 as LNHDA and CDR2 as SQIVND (reference sequence). The CDR3 loop reads CASSKGISSRDEKLFF. The CDR3 DNA reads TGTGCCAGTAGTAAAGGCATCTCCTCCCGGGATGAAAAACTGTTTTTT.

The chain joins TRBV4-3 to TRBJ2-3, with 9 nucleotides matching TRBD2. The CDR3 length is 17 residues. In germline, CDR1 is LGHNA, CDR2 YSLEER. V lost 0 bases, J lost 4 bases, and 8 bases stayed unmatched. The CDR3 region is CASSQDPAGGRSDTQYF. For the CDR3, the DNA is TGCGCCAGCAGCCAAGATCCGGCGGGAGGGCGTTCAGATACGCAGTATTTT.

The count of this clone is one. The chain is built from TRBV28 and TRBJ1-5, with D unresolved. Germline V gene sequence: CDR1 MDHEN, CDR2 SYDVKM. The CDR3 runs to 14 residues. V lost 2 bases and J 6 bases, leaving 11 bases between the germline ends. The CDR3 DNA reads TGTGCCAGCAGTTTACGGCAGGAGGTTCAGCCCCAGCATTTT. This codes for CASSLRQEVQPQHF.

This chain links TRBV15 with TRBJ1-1; D is possibly TRBD1 (6 bases). The germline V and J ends were trimmed by 4 bases and 2 bases, with 14 bases remaining between them. The CDR3 is 15 residues long. Germline assignment: CDR1 LNHNV and CDR2 YYDKDF (reference sequence). The CDR3 here is CATSTSRQANTEAFF. Here the CDR3 DNA reads TGTGCCACCAGCACTAGCCGACAGGCTAACACTGAAGCTTTCTTT.

The chain combines TRBV6-5 with TRBJ1-2; the D is unclear. The V and J ends lost 6 bases and 8 bases respectively, with 10 bases between them. Germline CDR1 and CDR2: MNHEY and SVGAGI. The CDR3 length is 11 residues. CDR3 region: CASRDGGGYTF. The CDR3 region has the DNA TGTGCCAGCAGGGACGGCGGGGGCTACACCTTC.

This clone was seen just once. This chain links TRBV6-2 or TRBV6-3 with TRBJ2-2; 9 bases align to TRBD2. Trimming cost V 6 bases and J 8 bases; bases outside gene matches: 10. CDR1 is MNHEY, CDR2 SVGEGT, per germline. The CDR3 is made up of 15 amino acids. This chain's CDR3 is CASSLQPLAGGELFF. In nucleotides, the CDR3 is TGTGCCAGCAGCTTACAGCCGCTAGCGGGGGGGGAGCTGTTTTTT.

This clone was counted once. This chain connects TRBV2 to TRBJ1-2, with 9 bases that match TRBD1. Per the germline V gene, CDR1 is SNHLY and CDR2 is FYNNEI. The J segment lost 8 bases and the V segment lost 2 bases, leaving 18 bases of the junction unmatched. The CDR3 has 18 amino acids. The CDR3 sequence is CASSESYGQGSPDRGYTF. DNA of the CDR3: TGTGCCAGCAGTGAAAGTTACGGACAGGGGAGTCCGGATCGAGGCTACACCTTC.

V usage is TRBV28 and J usage is TRBJ2-7, with a weak D call TRBD2 (6 bases). In germline, CDR1 is MDHEN, CDR2 SYDVKM. Trimming left V 6 bases short and J 9 bases short, with 24 bases between. The CDR3 runs 15 residues. The CDR3 reads CASSRGDAGPRGQYF. In DNA, the CDR3 is TGTGCCAGCAGCCGAGGGGATGCGGGACCGCGGGGGCAGTACTTC.

The chain combines TRBV4-3 with TRBJ1-1, with TRBD1 matching 8 bases. Looked up from germline, CDR1 is LGHNA and CDR2 is YSLEER. With 0 bases clipped from V and 11 bases from J, the junction kept 11 bases outside the gene matches. The CDR3 has 15 residues. The CDR3 DNA is TGCGCCAGCAGCCAAGATAGAGGACAGGGCCGGAGGGCTTTCTTT. It encodes CASSQDRGQGRRAFF.

This clone was detected a few times. The junction differs from germline at one of its ends, possibly a read error. The chain is built from TRBV13 and TRBJ2-7, with TRBD2 matching 9 bases. This CDR3 is 12 amino acids long. Germline V gives CDR1 PRHDT, CDR2 FYEKMQ (reference sequence). Written as DNA, the CDR3 is TGTGCCAGCGGCGGGAGGGAAGGAGGCCCAGACTTC. It yields the protein CASGGREGGPDF.

The V call is TRBV5-1, the J call TRBJ2-7, with TRBD1 as a possible D gene (8 bases). CDR1 and CDR2 (germline): SGHRS, YFSETQ. The V end lost 5 bases, the J end lost 2 bases, and 20 bases lay between the germline ends. There are 16 residues in the CDR3. CDR3 DNA sequence: TGCGCCAGCAGGCCCCCCACAGGGGGGGAAACCTACGAGCAGTACTTC. Protein sequence: CASRPPTGGETYEQYF.

The rearrangement joins TRBV29-1 to TRBJ1-2, with TRBD1 matching over 7 bases. The CDR3 is 16 amino acids. V gave up 4 bases and J gave up 5 bases; unmatched junction bases: 16. Germline assignment: CDR1 SQVTM and CDR2 ANQGSEA. CDR3 in amino acids: CSVVNVGSGGSYGYTF. The CDR3 DNA is TGCAGCGTTGTGAATGTCGGGTCAGGGGGTTCATATGGCTACACCTTC.

The chain employs TRBV19 and TRBJ1-5; TRBD1 matches at 8 bases. Unmatched junction bases numbered 9, after V lost 6 bases and J lost 2 bases. This CDR3 is 16 amino acids long. Germline assignment: CDR1 LNHDA and CDR2 SQIVND (reference sequence). CDR3 loop: CASSTTPTGGNQPQHF. CDR3 in DNA: TGTGCCAGTAGCACAACCCCGACAGGGGGCAATCAGCCCCAGCATTTT.

To note about this clone: This sample also contains other DNA sequences that code for the same CDR3. The chain has TRBV4-1 and TRBJ1-4, with 8 bases matching TRBD1. The CDR3 runs to 15 residues. Trimming removed 1 base from V and 4 bases from J; junction bases left unmatched: 2. Germline assignment: CDR1 MGHRA and CDR2 YSYEKL. The CDR3, as DNA: TGCGCCAGCAGCCAAGTCGGGACAGGTAATGAAAAACTGTTTTTT. It yields the protein CASSQVGTGNEKLFF.

The sample holds one count of this clone. The gene calls are TRBV6-5 and TRBJ1-2, with 7 bases lining up with TRBD1. Germline V CDR1 and CDR2: MNHEY, SVGAGI. V was pared by 3 bases and J by 8 bases, with 15 bases of the junction left unmatched. CDR3 length: 16 amino acids. CDR3 in DNA: TGTGCCAGCAGTTATCGGAGTACAGGGGCCTCTTACGGCTACACCTTC. The encoded protein is CASSYRSTGASYGYTF.

The V call is TRBV7-2, the J call TRBJ2-5; TRBD1 matches at 8 bases. With 2 bases clipped from V and 2 bases from J, the junction kept 13 bases outside the gene matches. The CDR3 runs to 18 residues. Germline CDR1 SGHTA, CDR2 FQGNSA. The CDR3: CASSLWGRGRWVQETQYF. The CDR3 region has the DNA TGTGCCAGCAGCTTATGGGGCAGGGGGCGATGGGTTCAAGAGACCCAGTACTTC.

V usage is TRBV28 and J usage is TRBJ2-1, with TRBD2 as a possible D gene (6 bases). Trimming removed 3 bases from V and 10 bases from J, with 19 bases in between. Germline V gene sequence: CDR1 MDHEN, CDR2 SYDVKM. This CDR3 has 15 residues. The CDR3 DNA reads TGTGCCAGCAGTTTCTTTAGCCGGGAGTCCCAGGAGCAGTTCTTC. As protein: CASSFFSRESQEQFF.